Listed here are 31 T cell receptor beta chains from one sample, sequenced in a study of T-cell memory formation after mild COVID-19. TCRdb re-called the 5' RACE reads with MiXCR, one entry per CDR3 protein. The sample lists approximately 300,000 distinct CDR3 sequences; approximately 20% were seen once. The material sequenced was PBMCs or a T cell subset sorted from them (not recorded which). These receptors were collected from a man aged 18-30 years who had mild COVID-19 (a few samples of this study predate the infection). Cell type and time point are not known.

This clonotype came up a few times. The rearrangement links TRBV12-3 or TRBV12-4 to TRBJ1-4; 8 bases match TRBD1. With 6 bases clipped from V and 4 bases from J, the junction kept 7 bases outside the gene matches. The CDR3 totals 15 residues. For the CDR3, the DNA is TGTGCCAGCAGCAGGACAGGGCTGGATAATGAAAAACTGTTTTTT. This sequence encodes CASSRTGLDNEKLFF.

The chain recombines TRBV4-1 with TRBJ2-2; no clear D. The germline V gene has CDR1 MGHRA and CDR2 YSYEKL. The ends were cut back, 1 base at V and 4 bases at J, with 13 bases in the middle. The CDR3 length is 16 residues. The DNA of the CDR3 is TGCGCCAGCAGCCAAGCCCCGGACCAGAGCACCGGGGAGCTGTTTTTT. Its protein is CASSQAPDQSTGELFF.

J is TRBJ1-1 and V is TRBV6-6; D is uncertain. Germline assignment: CDR1 MNHNY and CDR2 SVGAGI (reference sequence). This CDR3 comprises 13 residues. V lost 5 bases and J lost 1, with 8 bases in between. The CDR3 region has the DNA TGTGCCAGCAGTGAAGTTCCGAACACTGAAGCTTTCTTT. The encoded protein is CASSEVPNTEAFF.

The chain couples TRBV30 to TRBJ2-1; no firm D call. The germline V and J ends were trimmed by 2 bases and 6 bases, with 5 bases remaining between them. This CDR3 contains 11 residues. Germline V gene lookup returns CDR1 GTSNPN and CDR2 SVGIG (reference sequence). The CDR3 is CAWSWGNEQFF. CDR3 DNA sequence: TGTGCCTGGAGTTGGGGCAATGAGCAGTTCTTC.

The table lists this clonotype with a few counts. The rearrangement uses TRBV20-1 and TRBJ1-2; 10 bases line up with TRBD1. This CDR3 has 14 amino acids. Germline CDR1 and CDR2: DFQATT and SNEGSKA (reference sequence). The J segment lost 4 bases and the V segment lost 2 bases, leaving 4 bases of the junction unmatched. The CDR3 protein is CSARPGDRGYGYTF. The CDR3, as DNA: TGCAGTGCTAGACCGGGGGACAGGGGCTATGGCTACACCTTC.

The rearrangement links TRBV20-1 to TRBJ2-1; D call uncertain. This CDR3 is built from 12 residues. Germline assignment: CDR1 DFQATT and CDR2 SNEGSKA (reference sequence). Trimming pared 6 bases from V and 10 bases from J, leaving 16 bases between. The CDR3 region is CSASWGSREQFF. CDR3 sequence (DNA): TGCAGTGCAAGCTGGGGATCACGCGAGCAGTTCTTC.

This clonotype was seen more than once but under ten times. The rearrangement uses TRBV20-1 and TRBJ1-5; D is undetermined. V was clipped by 3 bases and J by 1 base, with 7 bases between them. CDR1 is DFQATT and CDR2 is SNEGSKA in the germline V gene (reference sequence). The CDR3 runs to 13 residues. CDR3 sequence (DNA): TGCAGTGCTAGTAACAGAAGCAATCAGCCCCAGCATTTT. As protein: CSASNRSNQPQHF.

The table lists this clonotype with a few counts. The gene calls are TRBV29-1 and TRBJ2-7; possibly TRBD1 for D (5 bases). CDR3 length: 11 amino acids. Germline loops: CDR1 SQVTM, CDR2 ANQGSEA. Trimming removed 2 bases from V and 6 bases from J, with 8 bases in between. The CDR3 bases are TGCAGCGTTGAAAGGGGCACCGAGCAGTACGTC. This sequence encodes CSVERGTEQYV.

This clonotype has more than one count but fewer than ten. The chain recombines TRBV5-1 with TRBJ2-7; 9 nucleotides agree with TRBD2. There are 14 residues in the CDR3. The trim removed 5 bases at V and 5 bases at J, leaving 8 bases unmatched. Germline V gene lookup returns CDR1 SGHRS and CDR2 YFSETQ. This CDR3 is CASRQRGVNNEQYV. The CDR3 DNA reads TGCGCCAGCAGGCAGCGGGGGGTAAACAACGAGCAGTACGTC.

The J gene is TRBJ2-7, the V gene TRBV20-1; 7 bases are a match to TRBD2. There are 14 residues in the CDR3. The J segment lost 4 bases and the V segment lost 5 bases, leaving 11 bases of the junction unmatched. In germline, CDR1 is DFQATT, CDR2 SNEGSKA (reference sequence). CDR3 region: CSALNPSGLYEQYF. In nucleotides, the CDR3 is TGCAGTGCTTTAAATCCTAGCGGACTATACGAGCAGTACTTC.

The CDR3, as DNA: TGTGCCAGCAGGAGGCAGGGACACTCCTACGAGCAGTACTTC. Translation: CASRRQGHSYEQYF. V gene TRBV3-1 combines with J gene TRBJ2-7; tentative D call: TRBD1 (6 bases). The CDR3 contains 14 residues. Per the germline V gene, CDR1 is LGHDT and CDR2 is YNNKEL (reference sequence). V was clipped by 6 bases and J by 0 bases, with 12 bases between them.

This clonotype showed up many times. The genes are TRBV5-1 and TRBJ1-3; possibly TRBD1 for D (5 bases). Between the trimmed V and J ends, which lost 4 bases and 4 bases, there was a span of 15 bases. CDR3 size: 15 residues. Germline V gene data show CDR1 as SGHRS and CDR2 as YFSETQ. Here the CDR3 DNA reads TGCGCCAGCAGCCCTTTCGGCGGGGCAGGAAACACCATATATTTT. It translates to CASSPFGGAGNTIYF.

CDR3 in amino acids: CASSLTRDSYEQYF. CDR3 bases: TGTGCCAGCAGTTTAACACGTGACTCCTACGAGCAGTACTTC. The gene calls are TRBV6-6 and TRBJ2-7; D unresolved. The CDR3 loop spans 14 amino acids. The ends were cut back, 4 bases at V and 0 bases at J, with 10 bases in the middle. Germline CDR1 reads MNHNY; CDR2 reads SVGAGI (reference sequence).

The chain couples TRBV6-1 to TRBJ1-6; TRBD1 matches 7 bases. CDR1 is MNHNS and CDR2 is SASEGT in the germline V gene. Unmatched junction bases numbered 5, after V lost 6 bases and J lost 6 bases. The CDR3 runs 14 residues. The DNA for the CDR3 is TGTGCCAGCAGATCCGGGACAGCTAATTCACCCCTCCACTTT. Its translation: CASRSGTANSPLHF.

The gene calls are TRBV6-1 and TRBJ2-3; D possibly matches TRBD1 or TRBD2 (5 bases each). The CDR3 runs to 14 residues. Trimming shortened V by 7 bases and J by 2 bases, and 13 bases separated the two germline ends. Germline V gene lookup returns CDR1 MNHNS and CDR2 SASEGT. CDR3 in amino acids: CASKPGPTTDTQYF. The DNA of the CDR3 is TGTGCCAGCAAACCGGGACCGACCACAGATACGCAGTATTTT.

This clonotype was counted many times. The chain uses TRBV4-1 and TRBJ2-3; D gene ambiguous. CDR1 and CDR2 from the germline V gene are MGHRA and YSYEKL. V was clipped by 0 bases and J by 6 bases, with 13 bases between them. CDR3 length: 15 amino acids. The CDR3 DNA is TGCGCCAGCAGCCAAGAATGGAAAGGGATGGATACGCAGTATTTT. Translation: CASSQEWKGMDTQYF.

V is TRBV7-2 and J is TRBJ2-5; 10 bases agree with TRBD1. This CDR3 spans 15 amino acids. CDR1 is SGHTA and CDR2 is FQGNSA in the germline V gene. V gave up 5 bases and J gave up 5 bases; unmatched junction bases: 8. The CDR3 sequence: CASSPTGTGVETQYF. In DNA, the CDR3 is TGTGCCAGCAGCCCAACCGGGACAGGGGTGGAGACCCAGTACTTC.

This chain joins TRBV7-9 and TRBJ2-3; a possible D gene is TRBD1 (7 bases). With 4 bases removed from V and 3 bases from J, the gap between germline ends came to 14 bases. CDR1 is SEHNR and CDR2 is FQNEAQ in the germline V gene (reference sequence). The CDR3 spans 15 residues. CDR3 bases: TGTGCCAGCAGCTCCCAGGGGGGCCGAACAGATACGCAGTATTTT. It translates to CASSSQGGRTDTQYF. Drawing the rest from reference TRBV7-9 and TRBJ2-3, the complete variable domain is DTGVSQNPRHKITKRGQNVTFRCDPISEHNRLYWYRQTLGQGPEFLTYFQNEAQLEKSRLLSDRFSAERPKGSFSTLEIQRTEQGDSAMYLCASSSQGGRTDTQYFGPGTRLTVL.

This clonotype has a handful of counts. CDR3 in DNA: TGTGCCAGCAGCTTGAAACTTCTGAGCAGCCCCTACGAGCAGTACGTC. It encodes CASSLKLLSSPYEQYV. The chain carries TRBV5-6 and TRBJ2-7, with no clear D. The CDR3 is made up of 16 amino acids. Trimming shortened V by 1 base and J by 2 bases, and 16 bases separated the two germline ends. CDR1 and CDR2 (germline): SGHDT, YYEEEE.

This clonotype turned up a few times. This rearrangement joins TRBV9 to TRBJ2-2, with D maybe TRBD2 (5 bases). Germline V lookup: CDR1 SGDLS, CDR2 YYNGEE. Between the trimmed V and J ends, which lost 0 bases and 0 bases, there was a span of 18 bases. The CDR3 covers 19 residues. The CDR3 spells CASSVVGAAAGANTGELFF. Written as DNA, the CDR3 is TGTGCCAGCAGCGTAGTAGGAGCCGCTGCGGGTGCGAACACCGGGGAGCTGTTTTTT.

CDR3 bases: TGTGCCAGCAGTAGCGGGGGGGCCCCGTTCTTC. Translation: CASSSGGAPFF. The gene calls are TRBV12-3 or TRBV12-4 and TRBJ2-1; 10 nucleotides line up with TRBD2. The CDR3 is made up of 11 amino acids. The V and J ends lost 5 bases and 15 bases, in that order; junction bases with no gene match: 4.

As DNA, the CDR3 is TGCGCCAGCAGCTGGGACCCTTCCTCTGGAAACACCATATATTTT. As protein: CASSWDPSSGNTIYF. The gene calls are TRBV5-1 and TRBJ1-3, with TRBD1 as a possible D gene (5 bases). V was shortened by 3 bases and J by 0 bases, with 10 bases between the two germline ends. CDR1 is SGHRS, CDR2 YFSETQ, per germline. The length of the CDR3 is 15 residues.

V is TRBV7-9 and J is TRBJ2-2; no reliable D call. V lost 2 bases and J 6 bases, leaving 7 bases between the germline ends. CDR1 is SEHNR, CDR2 FQNEAQ, per germline (reference sequence). The CDR3 covers 13 residues. The CDR3 protein is CASSLPESGELFF. The CDR3 bases are TGTGCCAGCAGCTTACCGGAGTCCGGGGAGCTGTTTTTT.

This clonotype was observed a handful of times. The chain recombines TRBV4-3 with TRBJ1-2, with 9 nucleotides matching TRBD1. The V segment lost 4 bases and the J segment 8 bases; nucleotides outside the gene matches: 5. Looked up from germline, CDR1 is LGHNA and CDR2 is YSLEER. The CDR3 covers 13 residues. The CDR3 region has the DNA TGCGCCAGCAGCCGGGACAGGGTACGGGGCTACACCTTC. It encodes CASSRDRVRGYTF.

The chain joins TRBV6-2 or TRBV6-3 to TRBJ2-2; D possibly matches TRBD1 or TRBD2 (5 bases each). Germline V lookup: CDR1 MNHEY, CDR2 SVGEGT. The CDR3 extends over 14 amino acids. V shed 4 bases and J shed 8 bases, with 14 bases lying between them. CDR3 sequence (DNA): TGTGCCAGCAGTTGGGCCGGGGCCGCGGGGGAGCTGTTTTTT. It yields the protein CASSWAGAAGELFF.

The CDR3 here is CATRDTDTQYF. In DNA, the CDR3 is TGTGCCACCAGGGATACAGATACGCAGTATTTT. The rearrangement joins TRBV24-1 to TRBJ2-3; no reliable D call. The CDR3 length is 11 residues. The ends were cut back, 7 bases at V and 3 bases at J, with 4 bases in the middle. Germline V gene data show CDR1 as KGHDR and CDR2 as SFDVKD.

J is TRBJ2-7 and V is TRBV27, with a tentative D call TRBD2 (7 bases). The CDR3 runs 15 residues. The V end was cut by 6 bases, the J end by 3 bases, with 18 bases between. The germline gives CDR1 MNHEY, CDR2 SMNVEV (reference sequence). The CDR3 bases are TGTGCCAGCAGGCCATGGGGGGGGGCGAACTACGAGCAGTACTTC. This encodes CASRPWGGANYEQYF.

V usage is TRBV4-1 and J usage is TRBJ2-1; 9 nucleotides line up with TRBD2. Germline loops: CDR1 MGHRA, CDR2 YSYEKL. The V gene end was trimmed by 2 bases and the J gene end by 5 bases; junction bases not matched to a gene: 10. CDR3 length: 17 amino acids. Here the CDR3 reads CASSQPGKRGAHNEQFF. Written as DNA, the CDR3 is TGCGCCAGCAGCCAACCTGGAAAGCGGGGGGCTCACAATGAGCAGTTCTTC.

CDR3 nucleotides: TGCAGCGTTGAAGTAGTTGGACATTTAGAGACCCAGTACTTC. Translation gives CSVEVVGHLETQYF. V and J are TRBV29-1 and TRBJ2-5; maybe TRBD1 (5 bases). Deletions cut 1 base from V and 4 bases from J, with 13 bases between. The CDR3 contains 14 residues. Looked up from germline, CDR1 is SQVTM and CDR2 is ANQGSEA.

This clonotype has a handful of counts. The rearrangement uses TRBV7-9 and TRBJ2-4; TRBD1 might be the D (6 bases). This CDR3 has 14 amino acids. Germline assignment: CDR1 SEHNR and CDR2 FQNEAQ (reference sequence). The V and J ends lost 8 bases and 0 bases respectively, with 11 bases between them. CDR3 protein: CASEKGGAKNIQYF. In DNA, the CDR3 is TGTGCCAGCGAGAAAGGGGGAGCCAAAAACATTCAGTACTTC.

V gene TRBV29-1 combines with J gene TRBJ2-1; TRBD1 matches at 7 bases. V dropped 7 bases and J dropped 4; count of bases not matched to a gene: 4. CDR1 is SQVTM, CDR2 ANQGSEA, per germline. This CDR3 comprises 12 residues. The CDR3 DNA reads TGCAGCGCCGAGGGACAGTACAATGAGCAGTTCTTC. Amino acids: CSAEGQYNEQFF.